This TCR beta chain is drawn from a study of Ad26.COV2.S vaccination and SARS-CoV-2 variants. Study summary: Among those in the COV1001 Ad26.COV2.S trial arm was the donor.

Only in-frame clones appear in the TCRdb table, and some are missing; sequencing was by immunoSEQ multiplex PCR. The sample holds a few hundred thousand clones, approximately 92% seen once. Treatment reported: over 15 received Ad26.COV2.S at low or high dose, single or two shots; 5 received placebo; per-sample allocation not given. Sampling took place 63 days after the first vaccine or placebo injection. Donor was an adult aged 18-55 years in Boston. The starting material was peripheral blood, obtained in a trial of Ad26.COV2.S vaccine versus placebo. This receptor was identified in a person between 18 and 59 years old who received the Ad26.COV2.S COVID-19 vaccine or a placebo.

Here the CDR3 reads CASSPLQGLGEQYF. CDR3 DNA: TGTGCCAGCTCGCCCCTCCAGGGTTTGGGGGAGCAGTACTTC. The chain carries TRBV18 and TRBJ2-7; possible D gene TRBD1, 5 bases. Germline CDR1 is KGHSH and CDR2 is LQKENI. The CDR3 totals 14 residues. The germline V and J ends were trimmed by 6 bases and 7 bases, with 19 bases remaining between them. The variable domain in full, completed from reference TRBV18 and TRBJ2-7, reads NAGVMQNPRHLVRRRGQEARLRCSPMKGHSHVYWYRQLPEEGLKFMVYLQKENIIDESGMPKERFSAEFPKEGPSILRIQQVVRGDSAAYFCASSPLQGLGEQYFGPGTRLTVT.